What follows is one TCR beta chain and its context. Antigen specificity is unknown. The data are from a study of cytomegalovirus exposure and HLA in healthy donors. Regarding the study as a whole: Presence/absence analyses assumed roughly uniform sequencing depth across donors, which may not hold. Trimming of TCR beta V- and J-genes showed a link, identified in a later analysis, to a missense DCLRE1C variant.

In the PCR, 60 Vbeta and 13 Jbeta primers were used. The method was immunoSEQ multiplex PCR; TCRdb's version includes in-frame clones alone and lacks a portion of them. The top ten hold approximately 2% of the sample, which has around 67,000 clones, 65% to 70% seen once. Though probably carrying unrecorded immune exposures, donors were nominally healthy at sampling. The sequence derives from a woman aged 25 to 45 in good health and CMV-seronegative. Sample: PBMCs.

CDR3 region: CASSLDTQNQPQHF. The DNA for the CDR3 is TGTGCCAGCAGCTTGGACACCCAGAATCAGCCCCAGCATTTT. The chain couples TRBV5-5 to TRBJ1-5; no clear D gene. V lost 0 bases to trimming and J lost 4 bases, with 8 bases between them. The CDR3 has 14 amino acids. Per germline, CDR1 SGHKS and CDR2 YYEKEE (reference sequence).